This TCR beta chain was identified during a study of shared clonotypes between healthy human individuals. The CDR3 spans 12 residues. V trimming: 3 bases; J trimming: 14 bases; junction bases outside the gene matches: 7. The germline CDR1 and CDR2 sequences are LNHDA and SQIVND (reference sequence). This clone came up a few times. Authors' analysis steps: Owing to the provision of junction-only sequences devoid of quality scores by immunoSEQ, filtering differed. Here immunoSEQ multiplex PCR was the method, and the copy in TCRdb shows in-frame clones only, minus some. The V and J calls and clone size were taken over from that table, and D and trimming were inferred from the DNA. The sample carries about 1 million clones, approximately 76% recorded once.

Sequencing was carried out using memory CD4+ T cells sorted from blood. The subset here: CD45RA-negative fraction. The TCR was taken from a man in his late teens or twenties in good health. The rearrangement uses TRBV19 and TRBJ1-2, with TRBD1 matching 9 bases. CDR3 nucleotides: TGTGCCAGTAGTATCCCACAGGGGGCGCGGACCTTC. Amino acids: CASSIPQGARTF.